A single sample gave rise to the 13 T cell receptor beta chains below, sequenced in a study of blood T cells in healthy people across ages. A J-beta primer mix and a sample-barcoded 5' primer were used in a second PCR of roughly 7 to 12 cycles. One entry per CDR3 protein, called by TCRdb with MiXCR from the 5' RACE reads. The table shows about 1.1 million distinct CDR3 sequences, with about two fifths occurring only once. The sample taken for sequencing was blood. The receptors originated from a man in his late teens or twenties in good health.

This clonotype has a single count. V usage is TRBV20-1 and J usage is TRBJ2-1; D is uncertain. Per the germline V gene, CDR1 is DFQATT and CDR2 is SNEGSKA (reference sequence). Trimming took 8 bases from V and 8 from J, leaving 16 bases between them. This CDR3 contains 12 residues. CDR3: CSPLRTPHEQFF. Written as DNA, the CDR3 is TGCAGTCCTCTAAGAACACCCCATGAGCAGTTCTTC.

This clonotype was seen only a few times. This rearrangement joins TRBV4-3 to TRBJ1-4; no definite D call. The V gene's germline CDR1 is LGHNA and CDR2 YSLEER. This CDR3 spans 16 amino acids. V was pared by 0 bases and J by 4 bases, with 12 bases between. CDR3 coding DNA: TGCGCCAGCAGCCAAGAGGCAGTGGGCCGTAATGAAAAACTGTTTTTT. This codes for CASSQEAVGRNEKLFF.

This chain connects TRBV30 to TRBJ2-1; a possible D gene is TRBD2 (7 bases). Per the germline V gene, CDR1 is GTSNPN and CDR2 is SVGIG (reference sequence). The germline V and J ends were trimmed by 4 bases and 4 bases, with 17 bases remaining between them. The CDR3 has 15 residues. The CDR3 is CAWTRVGGRYNEQFF. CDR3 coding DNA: TGTGCCTGGACAAGAGTCGGGGGGCGATACAATGAGCAGTTCTTC.

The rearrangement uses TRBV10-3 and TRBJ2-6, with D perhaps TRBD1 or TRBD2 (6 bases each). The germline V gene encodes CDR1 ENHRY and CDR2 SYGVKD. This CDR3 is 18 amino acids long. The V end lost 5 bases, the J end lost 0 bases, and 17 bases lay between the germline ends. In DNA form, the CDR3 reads TGTGCCATCAGTCTAAAGGGGGGACTCAGCTCTGGGGCCAACGTCCTGACTTTC. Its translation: CAISLKGGLSSGANVLTF.

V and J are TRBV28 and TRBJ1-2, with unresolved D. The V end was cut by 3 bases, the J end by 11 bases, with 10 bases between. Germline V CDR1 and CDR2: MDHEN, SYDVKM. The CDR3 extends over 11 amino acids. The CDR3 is CASSLGKGYTF. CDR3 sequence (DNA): TGTGCCAGCAGTTTGGGCAAGGGTTACACCTTC.

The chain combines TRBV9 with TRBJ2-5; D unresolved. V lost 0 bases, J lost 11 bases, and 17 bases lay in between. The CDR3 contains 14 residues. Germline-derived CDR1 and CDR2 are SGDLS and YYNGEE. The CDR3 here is CASSVDGIGYVQYF. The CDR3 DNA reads TGTGCCAGCAGCGTAGATGGAATTGGCTACGTGCAGTACTTC.

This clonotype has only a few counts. In DNA form, the CDR3 reads TGTGCCAGCAGCCTCACAAGTTTCTCCTATAATTCACCCCTCCACTTT. Protein product: CASSLTSFSYNSPLHF. The V and J genes are TRBV9 and TRBJ1-6; no firm D call. Looked up from germline, CDR1 is SGDLS and CDR2 is YYNGEE. Trimming removed 4 bases from V and 0 bases from J, with 11 bases in between. This CDR3 spans 16 amino acids.

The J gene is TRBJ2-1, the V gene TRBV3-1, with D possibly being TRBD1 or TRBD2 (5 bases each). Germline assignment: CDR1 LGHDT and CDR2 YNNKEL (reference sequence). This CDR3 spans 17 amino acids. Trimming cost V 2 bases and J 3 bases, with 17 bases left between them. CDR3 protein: CASSQFYGDGVYNEQFF. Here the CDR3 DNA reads TGTGCCAGCAGCCAATTCTACGGGGACGGGGTCTACAATGAGCAGTTCTTC.

The CDR3 reads CSAIFPGSGDGYTF. In DNA, the CDR3 is TGCAGTGCCATTTTCCCGGGATCCGGAGATGGCTACACCTTC. This chain joins TRBV20-1 and TRBJ1-2; unclear D gene. V lost 6 bases to trimming and J lost 6 bases, with 20 bases between them. CDR3 size: 14 residues. CDR1 is DFQATT and CDR2 is SNEGSKA in the germline V gene (reference sequence).

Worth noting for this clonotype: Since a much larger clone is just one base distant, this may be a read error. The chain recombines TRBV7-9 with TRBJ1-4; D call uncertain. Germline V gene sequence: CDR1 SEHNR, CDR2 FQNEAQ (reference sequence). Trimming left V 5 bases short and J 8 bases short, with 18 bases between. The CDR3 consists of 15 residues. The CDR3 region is CASSPSGSGGEKLFF. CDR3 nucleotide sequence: TGTGCCAGCAGCCCGTCCGGGTCAGGAGGAGAAAAACTGTTTTTT.

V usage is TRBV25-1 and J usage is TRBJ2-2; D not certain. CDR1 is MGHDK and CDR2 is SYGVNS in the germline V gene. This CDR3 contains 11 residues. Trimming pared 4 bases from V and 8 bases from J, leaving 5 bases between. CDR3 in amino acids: CASSGQGELFF. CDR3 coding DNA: TGTGCCAGCAGTGGGCAAGGGGAGCTGTTTTTT.

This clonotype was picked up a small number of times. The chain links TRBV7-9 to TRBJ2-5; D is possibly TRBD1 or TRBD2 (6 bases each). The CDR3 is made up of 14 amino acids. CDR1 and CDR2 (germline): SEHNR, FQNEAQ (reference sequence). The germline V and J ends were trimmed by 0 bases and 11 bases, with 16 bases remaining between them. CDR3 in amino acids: CASSLAGGPNEQYF. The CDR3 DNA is TGTGCCAGCAGCTTAGCGGGGGGCCCCAATGAGCAGTACTTC. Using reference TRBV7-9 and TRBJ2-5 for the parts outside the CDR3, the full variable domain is DTGVSQNPRHKITKRGQNVTFRCDPISEHNRLYWYRQTLGQGPEFLTYFQNEAQLEKSRLLSDRFSAERPKGSFSTLEIQRTEQGDSAMYLCASSLAGGPNEQYFGPGTRLLVL.

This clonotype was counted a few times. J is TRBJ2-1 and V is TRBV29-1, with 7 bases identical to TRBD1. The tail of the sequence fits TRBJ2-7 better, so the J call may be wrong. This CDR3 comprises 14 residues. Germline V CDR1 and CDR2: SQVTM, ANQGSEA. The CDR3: CSVEDRNLYNEQYF. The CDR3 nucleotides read TGCAGCGTTGAGGACAGGAATCTTTACAATGAGCAGTACTTC.